These T cell receptor beta chains were read from a single sample in a study of cytomegalovirus exposure and HLA in healthy donors. Libraries were prepared by immunoSEQ multiplex PCR; TCRdb keeps only in-frame clonotypes and omits some of them. The data contain about 140,000 clones, under 80% of them singletons. Sequencing was carried out using PBMCs. All receptors come from a male donor in good health and CMV-seronegative. The conserved cysteine and the conserved F or W are not part of the CDR3 here. Each record gives: CDR3 length, J gene, V gene, clone size, CDR3 protein. Size values are once, few and many counts, or a class for expanded clones, and some rows have none.

cdr3_length: 17; j_call: TRBJ2-3; v_call: TRBV4-1; clone_size: once; cdr3_aa: ASSSRAGEGPTSTDTQY
cdr3_length: 15; j_call: TRBJ2-5; v_call: TRBV5-1; clone_size: .; cdr3_aa: ASSLETSGSRAGTQY
cdr3_length: 11; j_call: TRBJ2-3; v_call: TRBV29-1; clone_size: .; cdr3_aa: SVQAGSTDTQY
cdr3_length: 13; j_call: TRBJ2-7; v_call: TRBV11-3; clone_size: .; cdr3_aa: ASSLGPGRGDEQY
cdr3_length: 14; j_call: TRBJ1-1; v_call: TRBV13; clone_size: .; cdr3_aa: ASSLGTGDRNTEAF
cdr3_length: 12; j_call: TRBJ2-5; v_call: TRBV7-2; clone_size: once; cdr3_aa: ASSWQGVQETQY
cdr3_length: 14; j_call: TRBJ2-7; v_call: TRBV7-3; clone_size: .; cdr3_aa: ASSQGAGQGRYEQY
cdr3_length: 10; j_call: TRBJ2-1; v_call: TRBV7-9; clone_size: .; cdr3_aa: ASSSPPGEQF
cdr3_length: 13; j_call: TRBJ2-7; v_call: TRBV5-1; clone_size: few; cdr3_aa: SSSLWTERIDEQY
cdr3_length: 13; j_call: TRBJ2-7; v_call: TRBV4-3; clone_size: .; cdr3_aa: ASSLGLAGAYEQY
cdr3_length: 12; j_call: TRBJ2-5; v_call: TRBV7-2; clone_size: .; cdr3_aa: ASSLDETRETQY
cdr3_length: 14; j_call: TRBJ1-1; v_call: TRBV7-2; clone_size: .; cdr3_aa: ASSLEALRPNTEAF
cdr3_length: 12; j_call: TRBJ1-2; v_call: TRBV14; clone_size: .; cdr3_aa: ASSQISGYYGYT